The 5 T cell receptor beta chains given below trace back to one sample, sequenced in a study of CD4+ T cells in melanoma. Repertoires were generated with immunoSEQ multiplex PCR, while TCRdb's copy carries only in-frame clones and drops some. Counted here are more than 90,000 clones, roughly 90% occurring once; the ten biggest clones make up 3.3%. Sequencing used peripheral blood. These receptors were obtained from a human donor with melanoma.

J is TRBJ1-1 and V is TRBV11-3; no clear D gene. Trimming pared 5 bases from V and 3 bases from J, leaving 10 bases between. The CDR3 runs to 13 residues. Germline loops: CDR1 SGHNT, CDR2 YENEEA. The CDR3 loop is CASSRVGDTEAFF. For the CDR3, the DNA is TGTGCCAGCAGCAGGGTTGGTGACACTGAAGCTTTCTTT.

The genes are TRBV6-4 and TRBJ1-5; possible D gene TRBD1, 6 bases. The V gene's germline CDR1 is MRHNA and CDR2 SNTAGT. V lost 5 bases, J lost 6 bases, and 11 bases lay in between. CDR3 length: 13 residues. The CDR3 DNA sequence: TGTGCCAGCAGTAACAGGGAGGGTCAGCCCCAGCATTTT. It codes for CASSNREGQPQHF.

The chain is built from TRBV5-8 and TRBJ1-4, with a tentative D call TRBD1 (6 bases). CDR1 is SGHTS, CDR2 YDEGEE, per germline. The CDR3 runs to 12 residues. With 8 bases removed from V and 7 bases from J, the gap between germline ends came to 12 bases. The CDR3 loop is CASNREPEKLFF. The CDR3 nucleotides read TGTGCCAGTAACAGGGAGCCTGAAAAACTGTTTTTT.

This clone has only one observation. This rearrangement joins TRBV15 to TRBJ1-3; TRBD1 matches 7 bases. The CDR3 covers 16 residues. V was clipped by 5 bases and J by 0 bases; unmatched bases: 7. Germline CDR1 reads LNHNV; CDR2 reads YYDKDF (reference sequence). CDR3 sequence: CATSLSRDSSGNTIYF. CDR3 DNA sequence: TGTGCCACCAGCCTAAGCCGGGACAGCTCTGGAAACACCATATATTTT.

The gene calls are TRBV5-4 and TRBJ1-6; 7 nucleotides line up with TRBD1. Germline V CDR1 and CDR2: SGHNT, YYREEE (reference sequence). After removal of 0 bases from V and 9 bases from J, the junction contained 6 bases not matched to a gene. The CDR3 covers 15 residues. This CDR3 reads CASSLAQGVASPLHF. CDR3 coding DNA: TGTGCCAGCAGCTTGGCGCAGGGGGTGGCTTCACCCCTCCACTTT. The whole variable domain, filled in from reference TRBV5-4 and TRBJ1-6, reads ETGVTQSPTHLIKTRGQQVTLRCSSQSGHNTVSWYQQALGQGPQFIFQYYREEENGRGNFPPRFSGLQFPNYSSELNVNALELDDSALYLCASSLAQGVASPLHFGNGTRLTVT.